These 10 T cell receptor beta chains came from one sample sequenced in a study of blood T cell repertoires in COVID-19. Profiled with immunoSEQ multiplex PCR; TCRdb holds only in-frame clones, not every one. The profile shows 200,000 to 250,000 clones, roughly 80% of them singletons. Sequencing was done on a sample of PBMCs or T cells enriched from blood (not recorded which). These receptors all stem from a woman between 50 and 59 years old who had been exposed to COVID-19.

This clone was seen a handful of times. V is TRBV6-2 or TRBV6-3 and J is TRBJ1-6; no clear D gene. The germline V gene has CDR1 MNHEY and CDR2 SVGEGT. Trimming removed 0 bases at V and 10 bases at J, with 7 bases between. The length of the CDR3 is 13 residues. The CDR3 DNA reads as TGTGCCAGCAGTTACTCTCGGTTCTCACCCCTCCACTTT. Protein: CASSYSRFSPLHF.

The chain employs TRBV5-1 and TRBJ2-5; D remains ambiguous. V was shortened by 4 bases and J by 2 bases, with 3 bases between the two germline ends. The CDR3 spans 11 residues. Germline loops: CDR1 SGHRS, CDR2 YFSETQ. CDR3 DNA: TGCGCCAGCAGCCATCAAGAGACCCAGTACTTC. This gives the protein CASSHQETQYF. Together with reference TRBV5-1 and TRBJ2-5, the CDR3 gives the full variable domain: KAGVTQTPRYLIKTRGQQVTLSCSPISGHRSVSWYQQTPGQGLQFLFEYFSETQRNKGNFPGRFSGRQFSNSRSEMNVSTLELGDSALYLCASSHQETQYFGPGTRLLVL.

The chain links TRBV11-2 to TRBJ2-7; 9 bases fit TRBD1. The CDR3 is 13 amino acids. Looked up from germline, CDR1 is SGHAT and CDR2 is FQNNGV. J lost 3 bases, V lost 5 bases, and 2 bases had no gene match. The DNA of the CDR3 is TGTGCCAGCAGCCAGGGACAGGGCTACGAGCAGTACTTC. Amino acid sequence: CASSQGQGYEQYF.

In its sample, this clone was seen a few times. The chain combines TRBV4-2 with TRBJ2-7; 9 bases are shared with TRBD2. The germline CDR1 and CDR2 sequences are LGHNA and YNFKEQ. V gave up 0 bases and J gave up 5 bases; unmatched junction bases: 8. The length of the CDR3 is 16 residues. CDR3 sequence: CASSQDLAGGRNEQYF. CDR3 in DNA: TGTGCCAGCAGCCAAGATCTCGCGGGGGGGCGCAACGAGCAGTACTTC.

The V call is TRBV4-2, the J call TRBJ2-3; perhaps TRBD1 as D (5 bases). V shed 2 bases and J shed 5 bases, with 8 bases lying between them. Germline V gives CDR1 LGHNA, CDR2 YNFKEQ. The CDR3 loop spans 13 amino acids. CDR3: CASSQFQGDTQYF. The DNA for the CDR3 is TGTGCCAGCAGCCAATTTCAGGGAGATACGCAGTATTTT.

This clone has a handful of counts. The CDR3: CASSLTGPEAFF. The CDR3 region has the DNA TGCGCCAGCAGCTTGACAGGGCCTGAAGCTTTCTTT. The V call is TRBV5-1, the J call TRBJ1-1, with D possibly being TRBD1 (6 bases). The CDR3 is 12 residues long. Looked up from germline, CDR1 is SGHRS and CDR2 is YFSETQ. Between the trimmed V and J ends, which lost 1 base and 6 bases, there was a span of 7 bases. The full variable domain, completed using reference TRBV5-1 and TRBJ1-1, is KAGVTQTPRYLIKTRGQQVTLSCSPISGHRSVSWYQQTPGQGLQFLFEYFSETQRNKGNFPGRFSGRQFSNSRSEMNVSTLELGDSALYLCASSLTGPEAFFGQGTRLTVV.

The chain employs TRBV28 and TRBJ1-2, with TRBD1 matching 7 bases. Germline V CDR1 and CDR2: MDHEN, SYDVKM. The CDR3 extends over 13 amino acids. Trimming took 5 bases from V and 8 from J; bases not matched to a gene: 8. CDR3 region: CASSNPGQFGYTF. The CDR3 DNA reads TGTGCCAGCAGTAATCCGGGACAGTTCGGCTACACCTTC.

The CDR3 protein is CASSFGASGNTIYF. CDR3 DNA: TGTGCCAGCAGCTTCGGAGCTTCTGGAAACACCATATATTTT. This rearrangement joins TRBV7-2 to TRBJ1-3; D not resolved. V was pared by 3 bases and J by 1 base, with 7 bases between. Germline V gives CDR1 SGHTA, CDR2 FQGNSA. This CDR3 has 14 residues.

The CDR3 reads CASSIQGDTEAFF. CDR3 sequence (DNA): TGTGCCAGTAGTATCCAGGGCGACACTGAAGCTTTCTTT. The rearrangement joins TRBV19 to TRBJ1-1; D perhaps matches TRBD1 (5 bases). V lost 3 bases to trimming and J lost 3 bases, with 8 bases between them. Germline-derived CDR1 and CDR2 are LNHDA and SQIVND (reference sequence). The CDR3 covers 13 residues.

The rearrangement links TRBV5-4 to TRBJ1-1; D is possibly TRBD1 (5 bases). The ends were cut back, 4 bases at V and 1 base at J, with 14 bases in the middle. From germline, CDR1 is SGHNT and CDR2 YYREEE (reference sequence). CDR3 length equals 15 residues. Here the CDR3 DNA reads TGTGCCAGCAGCCCGGTGGCGGGACCGAACACTGAAGCTTTCTTT. The encoded protein is CASSPVAGPNTEAFF.